The table lists the clone carrying this T cell receptor (beta chain) with a few counts. As yet, its antigen is unknown. This sample was included in a study of T cell responses to AZD1222 COVID-19 vaccine. General observations from the study: AZD1222 recipients seropositive at baseline numbered only six or seven.

Germline-derived CDR1 and CDR2 are MNHEY and SVGEGT. V dropped 6 bases and J dropped 4 bases, with 19 bases sitting between them. This CDR3 is built from 16 residues. The protocol was immunoSEQ multiplex PCR, while the TCRdb copy is restricted to in-frame clones and leaves out a portion. The table lists around 180,000 clones, around 93% of them singletons. This clonotype originated in an adult in good health. This specimen consisted of peripheral blood, obtained on day 0 of AZD1222 vaccination. The V gene is TRBV6-2 or TRBV6-3, the J gene TRBJ1-5; no reliable D call. CDR3 nucleotides: TGTGCCAGCAGCCTAAGGGTGAGCCGGTGGAATCAGCCCCAGCATTTT. Its translation: CASSLRVSRWNQPQHF.